This TCR beta chain was captured in a study of shared T cell receptors in the human thymus. Only in-frame clones appear in the TCRdb table, and some are missing; sequencing was by immunoSEQ multiplex PCR. The sample carries hundreds of thousands of clones, more than 70% recorded once. The germline CDR1 and CDR2 sequences are SQVTM and ANQGSEA. V was pared by 6 bases and J by 6 bases, with 11 bases of the junction left unmatched. The CDR3 is 14 residues long. This sample also belongs to another study, concerning human thymus T cells. That work states: Thymus tissue for the work was resected from patients undergoing corrective heart surgery.

The rearrangement uses TRBV29-1 and TRBJ2-7, with TRBD1 identical over 10 bases. This TCR was recovered from a boy in the first two years of life with a congenital heart defect. Sequenced: thymocytes. This CDR3 reads CSVSPGQGLVEQYF. The CDR3 nucleotides read TGCAGCGTCTCACCGGGACAGGGGTTGGTCGAGCAGTACTTC.